This T cell receptor beta chain was sequenced in a study of spatial heterogeneity in lung cancer. This clonotype was detected a few times. TCRdb re-called the 5' RACE reads with MiXCR, one entry per CDR3 protein. The sample contains around 50,000 distinct CDR3 sequences, 7.5% to 8% of which appear only once. This sample's time point: sample taken at primary tumor resection. Whole RNA came from tumor, nontumor lung or frozen PBMC and was sequenced without being sorted. The CDR3 runs 16 residues. From germline, CDR1 is MGHDK and CDR2 SYGVNS. V dropped 2 bases and J dropped 7; count of bases not matched to a gene: 11.

The sequence derives from a female donor with early-stage non-small cell lung cancer. J is TRBJ2-1 and V is TRBV25-1; 7 bases map to TRBD1. The specimen was PBMCs, collected at surgery. The CDR3 bases are TGTGCCAGCAGTGAAGTCGGCAGGGGGTCGATAAATGAGCAGTTCTTC. This encodes CASSEVGRGSINEQFF. Complete variable domain (other parts from reference TRBV25-1 and TRBJ2-1): EADIYQTPRYLVIGTGKKITLECSQTMGHDKMYWYQQDPGMELHLIHYSYGVNSTEKGDLSSESTVSRIRTEHFPLTLESARPSHTSQYLCASSEVGRGSINEQFFGPGTRLTVL.